This T cell receptor (beta chain) was captured by sequencing in a study of CD8 T cells in Susac syndrome. In the case of this clonotype: Its matching antigen is unknown.

After extraction with the RNeasy kit, about 0.45 to 1 ug of the RNA was reverse transcribed using random hexamers. By means of immunoSEQ multiplex PCR, TCR beta CDR3 spanning 54 Vbeta and 13 Jbeta underwent amplification. TCRdb analysed the immunoSEQ multiplex PCR reads with MiXCR anew, one entry per CDR3 protein. Of fewer than 150,000 distinct CDR3 sequences in the sample, approximately 95% were seen once. The CDR3 length is 12 residues. CDR1 and CDR2 from the germline V gene are SGHAT and FQNNGV. V lost 1 base to trimming and J lost 15 bases, with 13 bases between them. Points from the study as a whole: That the number of individuals in its TCR sequencing and HLA analysis was relatively small was acknowledged by the study.

Sequencing of TCR beta was performed on blood CD8+ and CD4+ T cells. Negative isolation yielded the CD8+ and CD4+ T cells, while FACS enriched the TEMRA cells. The rearrangement joins TRBV11-2 to TRBJ2-1, with unresolved D. Material for sequencing was CD8+ T cells from PBMCs. This clonotype was obtained from a human donor in good health. The CDR3 spells CASSLAGRLSFF. The CDR3 DNA reads as TGTGCCAGCAGCTTAGCGGGCCGACTCTCGTTCTTC. The variable domain in full, with the rest retrieved from reference TRBV11-2 and TRBJ2-1, is EAGVAQSPRYKIIEKRQSVAFWCNPISGHATLYWYQQILGQGPKLLIQFQNNGVVDDSQLPKDRFSAERLKGVDSTLKIQPAKLEDSAVYLCASSLAGRLSFFGPGTRLTVL.